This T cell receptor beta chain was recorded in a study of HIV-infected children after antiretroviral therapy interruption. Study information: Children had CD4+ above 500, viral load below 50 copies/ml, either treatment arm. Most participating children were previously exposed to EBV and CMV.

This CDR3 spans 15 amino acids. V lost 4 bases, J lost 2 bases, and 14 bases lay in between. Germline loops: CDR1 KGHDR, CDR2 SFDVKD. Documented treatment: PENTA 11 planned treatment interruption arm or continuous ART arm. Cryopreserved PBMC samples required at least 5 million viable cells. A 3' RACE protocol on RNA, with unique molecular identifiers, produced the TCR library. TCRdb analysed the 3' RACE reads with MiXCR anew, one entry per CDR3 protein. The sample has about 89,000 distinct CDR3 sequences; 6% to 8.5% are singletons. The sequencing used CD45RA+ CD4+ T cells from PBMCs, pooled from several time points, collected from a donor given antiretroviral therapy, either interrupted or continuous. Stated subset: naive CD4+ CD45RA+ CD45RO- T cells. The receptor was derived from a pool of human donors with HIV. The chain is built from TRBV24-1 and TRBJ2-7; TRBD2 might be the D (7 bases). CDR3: CATSERGASPYEQYF. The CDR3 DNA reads TGTGCCACCAGTGAACGGGGGGCGTCGCCCTACGAGCAGTACTTC.